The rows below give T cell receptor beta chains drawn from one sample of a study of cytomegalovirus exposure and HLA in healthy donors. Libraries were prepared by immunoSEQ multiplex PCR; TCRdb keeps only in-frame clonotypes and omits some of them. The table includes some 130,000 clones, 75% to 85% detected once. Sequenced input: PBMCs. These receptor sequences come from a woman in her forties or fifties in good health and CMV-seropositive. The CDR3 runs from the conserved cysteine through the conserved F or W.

CSSSLETGFHYGYTF TRBJ1-2 TRBV7-9
CASSVTGGPGNTIYF TRBJ1-3 TRBV7-2
CAWSVGTPNEQFF TRBJ2-1 TRBV30
CASANYLRNSYEQYF . TRBV28
CASSPRTALNTEAFF TRBJ1-1 TRBV7-9
CASSDPGGLEAFF TRBJ1-1 TRBV6-5
CASSYGDTNTEAFF TRBJ1-1 TRBV6-5
CASSQWAQGETQYF TRBJ2-5 TRBV27
CASSISDSGNTIYF TRBJ1-3 TRBV19
CASSVGTANGYTF TRBJ1-2 TRBV2
CASSYGTSRTIDTQYF TRBJ2-3 TRBV7-2
CAQKEDYYGYTF TRBJ1-2 TRBV5-3
CASSLAHGVGEQFF TRBJ2-1 TRBV5-6
CASSPGREQQPQHF TRBJ1-5 TRBV18
CASSIRVTSNQPQHF TRBJ1-5 TRBV19
CAWRRTSGSLYEQYF TRBJ2-7 TRBV30
CASSSGVDGYTF TRBJ1-2 TRBV28
CASREHHFSGYTF TRBJ1-2 TRBV7-2
CASSSNYNEQFF TRBJ2-1 TRBV27
CASSPVADGNTEAFF TRBJ1-1 TRBV18
CASSSEALAGGREQFF TRBJ2-1 TRBV19
CASSLIVGQGVGGYTF TRBJ1-2 TRBV7-9
CASSPSLNTEAFF TRBJ1-1 TRBV11-2
CASSHGQADYEQYF TRBJ2-7 TRBV4-1
CASSFSHREKLFF TRBJ1-4 TRBV6-5
CASIRRGGRYTEAFF TRBJ1-1 TRBV6-1
CASSLGDRIGIQYF TRBJ2-4 TRBV13
CASSRRGPYEQYF . TRBV14
CASSLSAGTGKDTEAFF TRBJ1-1 TRBV7-8
CASSSTGRAVYEQYF . TRBV28
CAWSVGGESRQYF TRBJ2-7 TRBV30
CSASYDTEAFF TRBJ1-1 TRBV20-1
CASSGTAPTDTQYF TRBJ2-3 TRBV2
CASSYHLAGAYNEQFF TRBJ2-1 TRBV6-5
CASSPRLAGGYNEQFF TRBJ2-1 TRBV19
CASSFPGTGQAFF TRBJ1-1 TRBV6-5
CSATLKSTQYF TRBJ2-3 TRBV20-1
CASSLQIMGLATNTGELFF TRBJ2-2 TRBV27
CASSLVQAGANVLTF TRBJ2-6 TRBV13
CASSVEEGGGYTF TRBJ1-2 TRBV9
CASRRDRGGNTEAFF TRBJ1-1 TRBV27
CASSPSTGVSYEQYF TRBJ2-7 TRBV7-7
CASSVGTSGRITDTQYF TRBJ2-3 TRBV9
CASSSGTGETQYF TRBJ2-5 TRBV11-2
CASASGAGDTQYF TRBJ2-3 TRBV14
CASSPTTRGGLGF TRBJ2-3 TRBV6-5
CASSLDNPGANVLTF TRBJ2-6 TRBV5-1